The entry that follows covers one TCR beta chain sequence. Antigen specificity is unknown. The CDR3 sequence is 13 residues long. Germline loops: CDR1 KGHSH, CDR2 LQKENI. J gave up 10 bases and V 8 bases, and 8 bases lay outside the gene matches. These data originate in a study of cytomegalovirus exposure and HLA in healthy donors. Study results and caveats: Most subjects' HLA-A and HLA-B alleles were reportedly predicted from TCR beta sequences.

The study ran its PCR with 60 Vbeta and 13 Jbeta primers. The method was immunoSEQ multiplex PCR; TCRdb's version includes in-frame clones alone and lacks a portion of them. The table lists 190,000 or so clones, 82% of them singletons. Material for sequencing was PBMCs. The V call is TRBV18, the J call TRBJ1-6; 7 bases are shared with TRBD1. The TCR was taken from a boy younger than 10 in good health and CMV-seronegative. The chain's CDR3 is CASADRDGSPLHF. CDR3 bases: TGTGCCAGCGCCGACAGGGACGGGTCACCCCTCCACTTT.